This T cell receptor (beta chain) was obtained from a study of identical twins. Study results and limitations: Twins shared beta out-of-frame sequences in excess, but this excess was weaker. Abundant beta clonotypes from cord blood had fewer insertions, unlike memory repertoires, which showed none.

In TCRdb, the 5' RACE reads were re-called with MiXCR into one record per CDR3 protein. This table has some 500,000 distinct CDR3 sequences, 14% appearing once. V lost 6 bases and J 7 bases, leaving 18 bases between the germline ends. The germline V gene has CDR1 ENHRY and CDR2 SYGVKD. The length of the CDR3 is 14 residues. On this clonotype itself: Its antigen is unidentified.

The same data also went into a second study, on yellow fever vaccine responses in identical twins. That source adds: Twins' T cell vaccine responses reportedly looked partly convergent, partly personalized.

The sequence derives from a woman between 18 and 30 years old in good health. Sequenced input: CD4+ T cells sorted from blood. The chain is built from TRBV10-3 and TRBJ1-2; D is perhaps TRBD1 (6 bases). The CDR3 sequence: CAIRVSLGQSGYTF. DNA of the CDR3: TGTGCCATCAGAGTTTCCCTCGGACAGTCTGGCTACACCTTC.